This TCR beta chain was sequenced for a study of regulatory T cells in long-lasting Graves disease (TCRdb year 2021). Regarding the research as a whole: Newly diagnosed Graves' disease patients had taken antithyroid drugs for less than 3 months. Patients with persistent Graves' disease were compared with patients with newly diagnosed Graves' disease using TCR sequencing and RNA sequencing of peripheral blood. The study was registered as a clinical trial and conducted in China. A total of about 33 samples underwent TCR sequencing: about 13 from persistent and about 20 from newly diagnosed Graves' disease patients.

Library prep was done by multiplex PCR. The listed sequencing device is Illumina HiSeq 4000. CDR3 regions were amplified by Arm-PCR with iRepertoire HTBI primers to construct TCR beta libraries. PCR products were gel purified before sequencing. The study's own analysis went as follows. Gene usage analysis of CDR3 amino acid clonotypes relied on the roughly 64 TRBV and 13 to 15 TRBJ segments identified across samples. COPE and FqMerger were used to merge the filtered high-quality paired reads into contigs. Contigs were aligned with BLAST to IMGT TRBV, TRBD and TRBJ reference genes, and CDR3 was defined per IMGT. Any clonotype with a frequency above 0.1% was counted as a highly expanded clone. Repertoire diversity was measured by Shannon entropy, and V-J evenness by the Gini coefficient. A clonotype found in more than one individual was treated as public. The public reads were quality trimmed at Q25 with fastp and then assembled into clones with MiXCR by TCRdb, keeping productive beta chains. Identical CDR3 proteins give one entry, which carries the most common genes and DNA. What appears here as the V and J calls and clone size reflects TCRdb's work, not the paper's. The sample table lists hundreds of thousands of distinct CDR3 sequences, about 16% of them with a count of one. The ten top clones hold around 12% of the sample.

The meaning of the sample's time point label: newly diagnosed GD, antithyroid drugs for less than 3 months. RNA was extracted from PBMCs in TRIzol for both TCR sequencing and RNA sequencing. The diagnosis of Graves' disease was made according to American Thyroid Association guidelines. Recruitment of patients was carried out at an endocrinology department in Xi'an, China. Each patient gave 7 to 9.5 milliliters of peripheral blood, collected in an EDTA anticoagulant tube. Ficoll Paque Plus density gradient separation was used to isolate PBMCs, and no additional T cell sorting was done. An Agilent 2100 Bioanalyzer and agarose gel were used to check RNA quality, and a NanoDrop 2000 was used to measure RNA concentration. Study-level results and caveats: Only peripheral blood was studied, because thyroid tissue, the primary lesion, was inaccessible. Preferential use of TRBV28, TRBJ1-2 and TRBJ2-5 was observed in persistent disease, whereas TRBV20-1 and TRBJ2-1 were favored in newly diagnosed disease. Sequencing and analysis were limited to the TCR beta chain. Persistent Graves' disease patients showed lower TCR Shannon entropy and fewer highly expanded clones than newly diagnosed patients, suggesting clonal expansion. The small sample size was acknowledged by the authors as a limitation that may reduce accuracy. Persistent patients shared more public clonotypes among themselves (around 3,000) than newly diagnosed patients did (about 970).

At the junction V is shortened by 4 bases and J by 4 bases; bases outside the gene matches: 3. For CDR1 and CDR2, the germline V gene lists MNHNS and SASEGT. The CDR3, cysteine through phenylalanine, is 15 amino acids long. Only the CDR3 region is kept as DNA, spanning 45 bases read in frame from base 1. This clonotype was seen repeatedly, ten times or more. What antigen it recognizes has not been identified. No qualities accompany the bases; no much larger clone lies one base away. The data also belong to a second study, concerning T cells in Graves' hyperthyroidism and ophthalmopathy. That second report states: A patient counted as having stable Graves' hyperthyroidism if no progression to ophthalmopathy occurred over 18 months of follow-up. The hyperthyroidism patients were between 18 and 65 years old and newly diagnosed, with a disease duration of less than 2 months. Exclusion was applied to patients with uncontrolled infections, other autoimmune diseases, pregnancy or lactation. Diagnoses were based on clinical symptoms, serum thyroxine and TRAb, thyroid ultrasound and orbital computed tomography. A first-round RT-PCR of the TCR CDR3 used the HTBI primer set with the Qiagen OneStep RT-PCR kit. Blood samples also contained most of the expanded thyroid clonotypes (frequency above 0.001), which suggests that blood repertoires may reflect thyroid immune responses. Ophthalmopathy was separated from stable hyperthyroidism by a 13 V-J signature model, with about 88% sensitivity and about 81% specificity obtained in cross-validation and 80%/75% obtained in testing. In validation, progression to ophthalmopathy was predicted by the model with 70% to 71% sensitivity and 72% to 85% specificity, a median of around 5.9 months before onset. To identify TCR V-J signatures that set the groups apart, the researchers used a discovery cohort of about a hundred patients, made up of roughly 40 with Graves' ophthalmopathy and approximately 57 with stable Graves' hyperthyroidism. Prospective prediction of ophthalmopathy was tested in an independent validation cohort consisting of roughly 19 hyperthyroidism patients and around 16 patients who later progressed to ophthalmopathy. The 100 or so discovery patients were randomly divided into training and test sets at a 7:3 ratio. In addition, the study compared T-cell repertoires in thyroid tissue and in blood from roughly six Graves' hyperthyroidism patients. Once sampling was done, hyperthyroidism patients were given methimazole at a starting dose of 30 mg daily, whereas ophthalmopathy patients were given high-dose intravenous methylprednisolone. A second multiplex PCR round built the libraries, followed by size selection and purification. The libraries were sequenced on an Illumina HiSeq2000 using paired-end 100 bp reads. Raw data were processed with SOAPnuke, discarding reads with adapters, uncalled bases, mean Phred below 15, or no exact constant-primer or identifier match. COPE v1.2.5 was used to merge the high-quality paired reads, and each unique nucleotide sequence was defined as a clonotype. MiTCR v1.1 was used to align clonotypes to the IMGT TRBV, TRBD and TRBJ reference segments. Analysis was restricted to V-J combinations with a frequency above 0.0001, which covered roughly 99% of repertoires. The TCS score was defined as the ratio of F50 (clonal expansion) to E x V (chaos), calculated using BLOSUM62-based TCRdist between CDR3 peptides within each V-J. Welch's t-statistics and random forest reduced around 550 V-J features to 10 to 15, which were used in a naive Bayes classifier (R e1071). Sample size was not statistically predetermined, and investigators were not blinded to group allocation. According to the paper, TCR Vbeta CDR3 sequencing was carried out on around 140 peripheral blood samples, which came from around 43 ophthalmopathy, fewer than 80 hyperthyroidism and about 17 progressor patients.

The source of this sequence is a man in his late teens or twenties with Graves disease. Donor details come from another sample of the same person, matched by shared clones. Recombination linked TRBV6-1 to TRBJ2-1; 11 nucleotides in the junction match TRBD2. Sequenced here: peripheral blood mononuclear cells (PBMCs), sampled at new diagnosis, from a patient treated with antithyroid drugs. The DNA sequence is given as TGTGCCAGCAGTGGAGGGACTAGCGGATACAATGAGCAGTTCTTC. Translated, it gives CASSGGTSGYNEQFF.